This paragraph covers one T cell receptor (beta chain) sequence. Its target is unknown. The germline V and J ends were trimmed by 3 bases and 0 bases, with 9 bases remaining between them. The V gene's germline CDR1 is DFQATT and CDR2 SNEGSKA (reference sequence). The CDR3 extends over 14 amino acids. This specimen belongs to a study of blood T cells in healthy people across ages. The second PCR ran 7 to 11 cycles with a sample-barcoded 5' primer and J-beta primers. A 12-random-nucleotide template-switch adaptor tagged each cDNA molecule. Samples each returned at least 3 million CDR3-containing paired-end reads. MiXCR, run by TCRdb on the 5' RACE reads, gives a single entry per CDR3 protein. The sample yields fewer than 1,000,000 distinct CDR3 sequences, 46% seen once. Study findings and constraints: Roughly linear declines in TCR beta diversity per million T cells occurred with age.

The material sequenced was blood. The receptor comes from a man at least 80 years old in good health. The chain carries TRBV20-1 and TRBJ2-1; D is perhaps TRBD2 (5 bases). The DNA of the CDR3 is TGCAGTGCTAGGAGCGGACCCTCCTACAATGAGCAGTTCTTC. Translating gives CSARSGPSYNEQFF.